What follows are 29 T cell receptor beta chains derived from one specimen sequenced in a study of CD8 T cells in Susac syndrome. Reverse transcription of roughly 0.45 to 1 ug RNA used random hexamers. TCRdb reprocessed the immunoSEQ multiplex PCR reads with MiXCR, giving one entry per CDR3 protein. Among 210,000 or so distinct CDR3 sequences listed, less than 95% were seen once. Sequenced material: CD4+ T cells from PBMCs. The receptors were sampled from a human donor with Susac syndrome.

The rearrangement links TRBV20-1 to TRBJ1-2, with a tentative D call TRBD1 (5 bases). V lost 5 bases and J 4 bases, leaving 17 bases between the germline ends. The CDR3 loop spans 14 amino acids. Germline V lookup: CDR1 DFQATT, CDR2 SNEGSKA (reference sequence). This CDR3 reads CSALRKGTPYGYTF. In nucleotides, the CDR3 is TGCAGTGCTCTGCGAAAGGGGACTCCCTATGGCTACACCTTC.

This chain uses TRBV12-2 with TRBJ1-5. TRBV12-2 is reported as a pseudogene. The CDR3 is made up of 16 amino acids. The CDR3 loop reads CASRLLRVGRNQPQHF. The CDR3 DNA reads TGTGCAAGTCGCCTACTCAGGGTAGGGCGCAATCAGCCCCAGCATTTT.

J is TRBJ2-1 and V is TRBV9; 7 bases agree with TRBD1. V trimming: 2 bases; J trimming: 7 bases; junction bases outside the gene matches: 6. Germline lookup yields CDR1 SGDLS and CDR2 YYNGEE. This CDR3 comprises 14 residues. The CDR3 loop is CASSVGTEENEQFF. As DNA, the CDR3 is TGTGCCAGCAGCGTCGGGACAGAAGAGAATGAGCAGTTCTTC.

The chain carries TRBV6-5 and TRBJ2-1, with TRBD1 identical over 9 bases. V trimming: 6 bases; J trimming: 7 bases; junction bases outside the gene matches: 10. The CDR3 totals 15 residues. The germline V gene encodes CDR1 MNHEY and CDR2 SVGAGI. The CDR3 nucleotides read TGTGCCAGCAGCCGCGGACAGGGGTTTACGAATGAGCAGTTCTTC. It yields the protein CASSRGQGFTNEQFF.

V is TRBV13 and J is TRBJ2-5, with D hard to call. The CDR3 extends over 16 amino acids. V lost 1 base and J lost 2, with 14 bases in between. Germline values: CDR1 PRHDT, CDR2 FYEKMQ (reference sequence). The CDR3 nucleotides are TGTGCCAGCAGCTTAGTAGGTTCGGCAGGACAAGAGACCCAGTACTTC. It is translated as CASSLVGSAGQETQYF.

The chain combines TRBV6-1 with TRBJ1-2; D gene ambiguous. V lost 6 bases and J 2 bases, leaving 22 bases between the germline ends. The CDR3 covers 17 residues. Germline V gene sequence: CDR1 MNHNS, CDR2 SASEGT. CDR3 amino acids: CASRLPAGGQINYGYTF. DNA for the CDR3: TGTGCCAGCAGGCTCCCAGCCGGTGGGCAGATCAACTATGGCTACACCTTC.

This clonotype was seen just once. The CDR3 DNA sequence: TGTGCCAGCAGCCAAGTCCACAGGGCGTACGAGCAGTACTTC. Amino acids: CASSQVHRAYEQYF. The rearrangement uses TRBV14 and TRBJ2-7; D is perhaps TRBD1 (6 bases). The CDR3 runs to 14 residues. Trimming removed 1 base at V and 4 bases at J, with 11 bases between. Germline V gene data show CDR1 as SGHDN and CDR2 as FVKESK.

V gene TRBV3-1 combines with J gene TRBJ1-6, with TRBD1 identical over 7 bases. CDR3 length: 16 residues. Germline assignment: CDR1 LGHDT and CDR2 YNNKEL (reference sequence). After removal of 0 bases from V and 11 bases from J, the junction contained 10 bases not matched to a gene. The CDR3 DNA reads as TGTGCCAGCAGCCAAGATGGGGCAGGGGGATCGGCACCCCTCCACTTT. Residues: CASSQDGAGGSAPLHF.

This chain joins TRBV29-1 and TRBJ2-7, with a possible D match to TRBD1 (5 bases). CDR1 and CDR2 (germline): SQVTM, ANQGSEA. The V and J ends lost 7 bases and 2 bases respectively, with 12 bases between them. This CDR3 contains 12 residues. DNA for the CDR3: TGCAGCGGGGGCCAGACGGCCTACGAGCAGTACTTC. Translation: CSGGQTAYEQYF.

The CDR3 here is CASSLATGKNTEAFF. CDR3 coding DNA: TGTGCCAGCAGCTTAGCGACAGGGAAGAACACTGAAGCTTTCTTT. This chain connects TRBV7-2 to TRBJ1-1, with 7 nucleotides matching TRBD1. The CDR3 has 15 residues. V shed 0 bases, J shed 1 base, and the junction held 2 bases outside the gene matches. Germline loops: CDR1 SGHTA, CDR2 FQGNSA.

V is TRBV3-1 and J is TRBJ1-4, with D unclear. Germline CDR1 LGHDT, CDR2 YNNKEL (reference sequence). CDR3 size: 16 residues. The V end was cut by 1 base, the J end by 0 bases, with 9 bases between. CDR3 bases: TGTGCCAGCAGCCAAGGGTCCAGTGCAACTAATGAAAAACTGTTTTTT. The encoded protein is CASSQGSSATNEKLFF.

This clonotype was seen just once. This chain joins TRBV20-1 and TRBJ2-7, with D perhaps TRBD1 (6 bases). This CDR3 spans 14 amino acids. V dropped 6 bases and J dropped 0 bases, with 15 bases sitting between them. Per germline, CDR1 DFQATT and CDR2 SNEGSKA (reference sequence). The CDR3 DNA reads TGCAGTGCCCGGATTACAGGGCGCTCCTACGAGCAGTACTTC. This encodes CSARITGRSYEQYF.

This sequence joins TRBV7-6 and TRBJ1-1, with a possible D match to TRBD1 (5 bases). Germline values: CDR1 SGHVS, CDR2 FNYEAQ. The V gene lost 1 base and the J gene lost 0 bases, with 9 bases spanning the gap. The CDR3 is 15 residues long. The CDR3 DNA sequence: TGTGCCAGCAGCTTAGTTAGGGGAATGAACACTGAAGCTTTCTTT. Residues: CASSLVRGMNTEAFF.

CDR3 region: CASGQRGGTEAFF. The CDR3 DNA is TGCGCCAGCGGCCAAAGGGGTGGCACTGAAGCTTTCTTT. The chain links TRBV5-1 to TRBJ1-1; tentative D call: TRBD1 (5 bases). The germline gives CDR1 SGHRS, CDR2 YFSETQ. V was trimmed by 7 bases and J by 4 bases, leaving 14 bases between them. This CDR3 contains 13 residues.

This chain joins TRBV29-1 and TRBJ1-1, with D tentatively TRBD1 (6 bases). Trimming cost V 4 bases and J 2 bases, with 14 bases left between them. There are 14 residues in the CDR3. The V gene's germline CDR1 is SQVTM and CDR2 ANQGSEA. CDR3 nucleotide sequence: TGCAGCGTTGCCCGACAGGTCCTAAACACTGAAGCTTTCTTT. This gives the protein CSVARQVLNTEAFF. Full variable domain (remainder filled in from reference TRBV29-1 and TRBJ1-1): SAVISQKPSRDICQRGTSLTIQCQVDSQVTMMFWYRQQPGQSLTLIATANQGSEATYESGFVIDKFPISRPNLTFSTLTVSNMSPEDSSIYLCSVARQVLNTEAFFGQGTRLTVV.

The chain's CDR3 is CASRQGAANSYEQYF. CDR3 nucleotide sequence: TGTGCCAGTAGACAGGGCGCAGCGAACTCCTACGAGCAGTACTTC. This chain uses TRBV19 with TRBJ2-7; D perhaps matches TRBD1 (6 bases). The germline V gene has CDR1 LNHDA and CDR2 SQIVND (reference sequence). V lost 6 bases and J lost 0, with 15 bases in between. This CDR3 contains 15 residues.

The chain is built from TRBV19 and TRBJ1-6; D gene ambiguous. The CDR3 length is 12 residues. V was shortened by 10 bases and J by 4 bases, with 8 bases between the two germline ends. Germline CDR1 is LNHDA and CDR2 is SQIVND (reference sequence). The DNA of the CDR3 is TGTGCCACCGGGCATTATAATTCACCCCTCCACTTT. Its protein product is CATGHYNSPLHF.

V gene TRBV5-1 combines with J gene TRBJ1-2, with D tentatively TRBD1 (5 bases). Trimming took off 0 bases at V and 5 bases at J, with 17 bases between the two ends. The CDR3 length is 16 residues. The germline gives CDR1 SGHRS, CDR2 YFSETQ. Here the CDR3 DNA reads TGCGCCAGCAGCTTGGGACAGTCCCCTACGGGATATGGCTACACCTTC. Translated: CASSLGQSPTGYGYTF. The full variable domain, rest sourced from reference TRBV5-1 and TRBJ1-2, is KAGVTQTPRYLIKTRGQQVTLSCSPISGHRSVSWYQQTPGQGLQFLFEYFSETQRNKGNFPGRFSGRQFSNSRSEMNVSTLELGDSALYLCASSLGQSPTGYGYTFGSGTRLTVV.

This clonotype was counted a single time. CDR3 bases: TGTGCCAGCAGCCAAAATAACGGCGGTGGTGAAAAACTGTTTTTT. It yields the protein CASSQNNGGGEKLFF. This chain joins TRBV4-2 and TRBJ1-4; D call uncertain. CDR1 and CDR2 from the germline V gene are LGHNA and YNFKEQ. V shed 2 bases and J shed 7 bases, with 14 bases lying between them. The CDR3 is 15 amino acids.

The DNA for the CDR3 is TGTGCCAGCAGCCTCGGGACAGGCCAGAACACTGAAGCTTTCTTT. Translating gives CASSLGTGQNTEAFF. The chain combines TRBV7-8 with TRBJ1-1; 8 bases fit TRBD1. J was trimmed by 1 base and V by 5 bases; bases with no gene match: 6. Per the germline V gene, CDR1 is SGHVS and CDR2 is FQNEAQ. The CDR3 is 15 residues long.

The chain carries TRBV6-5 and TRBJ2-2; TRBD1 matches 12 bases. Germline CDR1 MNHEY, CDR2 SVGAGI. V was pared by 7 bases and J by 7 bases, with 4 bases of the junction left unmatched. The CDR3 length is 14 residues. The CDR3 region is CASKGTGGFGELFF. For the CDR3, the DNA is TGTGCCAGCAAAGGGACAGGGGGCTTCGGGGAGCTGTTTTTT.

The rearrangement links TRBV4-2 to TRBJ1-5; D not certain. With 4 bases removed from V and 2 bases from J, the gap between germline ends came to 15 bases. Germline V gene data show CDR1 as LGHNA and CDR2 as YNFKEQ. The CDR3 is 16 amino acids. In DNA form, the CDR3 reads TGTGCCAGCAGCCCACGACCCGAGGGAGGCAATCAGCCCCAGCATTTT. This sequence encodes CASSPRPEGGNQPQHF.

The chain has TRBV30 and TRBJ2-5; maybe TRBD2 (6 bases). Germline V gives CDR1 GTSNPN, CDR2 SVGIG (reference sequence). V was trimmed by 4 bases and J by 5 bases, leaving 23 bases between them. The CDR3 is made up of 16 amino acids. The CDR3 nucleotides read TGTGCCTGGACCCGGGGTGGGCGGGGCCGGGTGGAGACCCAGTACTTC. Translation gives CAWTRGGRGRVETQYF.

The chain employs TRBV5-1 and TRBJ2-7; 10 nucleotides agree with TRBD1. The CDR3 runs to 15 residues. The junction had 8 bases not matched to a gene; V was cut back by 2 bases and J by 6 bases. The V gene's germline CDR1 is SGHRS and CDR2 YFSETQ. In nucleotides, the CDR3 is TGCGCCAGCAGCTTTGTGGGACAGGGGATCGCCGAGCAGTACTTC. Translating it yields CASSFVGQGIAEQYF.

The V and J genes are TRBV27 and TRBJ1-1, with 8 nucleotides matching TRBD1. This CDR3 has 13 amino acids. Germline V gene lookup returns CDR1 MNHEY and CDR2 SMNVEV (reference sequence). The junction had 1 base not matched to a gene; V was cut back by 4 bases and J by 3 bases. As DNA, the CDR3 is TGTGCCAGCAGTTCGACAGGGGACACTGAAGCTTTCTTT. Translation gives CASSSTGDTEAFF.

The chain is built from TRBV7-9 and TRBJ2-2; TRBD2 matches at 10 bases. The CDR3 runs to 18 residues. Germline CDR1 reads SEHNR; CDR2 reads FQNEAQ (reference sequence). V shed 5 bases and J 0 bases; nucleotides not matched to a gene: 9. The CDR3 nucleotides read TGTGCCAGCAGCCTTGGCCTAGCGGGGGCTACGAACACCGGGGAGCTGTTTTTT. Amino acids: CASSLGLAGATNTGELFF. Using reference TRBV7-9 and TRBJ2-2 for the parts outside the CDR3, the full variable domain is DTGVSQNPRHKITKRGQNVTFRCDPISEHNRLYWYRQTLGQGPEFLTYFQNEAQLEKSRLLSDRFSAERPKGSFSTLEIQRTEQGDSAMYLCASSLGLAGATNTGELFFGEGSRLTVL.

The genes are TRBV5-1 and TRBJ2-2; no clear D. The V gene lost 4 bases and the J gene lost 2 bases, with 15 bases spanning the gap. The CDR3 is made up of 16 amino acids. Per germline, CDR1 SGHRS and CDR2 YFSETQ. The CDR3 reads CASSLPSGRNTGELFF. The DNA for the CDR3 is TGCGCCAGCAGCCTACCCTCCGGGCGAAACACCGGGGAGCTGTTTTTT. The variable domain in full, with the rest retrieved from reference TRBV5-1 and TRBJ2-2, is KAGVTQTPRYLIKTRGQQVTLSCSPISGHRSVSWYQQTPGQGLQFLFEYFSETQRNKGNFPGRFSGRQFSNSRSEMNVSTLELGDSALYLCASSLPSGRNTGELFFGEGSRLTVL.

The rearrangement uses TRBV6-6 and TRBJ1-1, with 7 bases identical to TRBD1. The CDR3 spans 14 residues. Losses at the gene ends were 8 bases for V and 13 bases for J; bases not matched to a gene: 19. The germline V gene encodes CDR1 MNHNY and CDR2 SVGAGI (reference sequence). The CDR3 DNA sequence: TGTGCCAGCCGACAGGGCGTTCGCGCCCCCCCTCTTTTCTTT. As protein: CASRQGVRAPPLFF.

The CDR3 DNA sequence: TGTGCCAGCAGTTTCTGGACAGGGGGTAAACGCGATGAAAAACTGTTTTTT. This codes for CASSFWTGGKRDEKLFF. The rearrangement uses TRBV27 and TRBJ1-4; 10 positions agree with TRBD1. CDR3 size: 17 residues. Germline CDR1 is MNHEY and CDR2 is SMNVEV (reference sequence). The trim removed 3 bases at V and 6 bases at J, leaving 10 bases unmatched.